This TCR beta chain was captured in a study of cytomegalovirus exposure and HLA in healthy donors. The study's findings and limits: Common viral pathogens (according to a later analysis) appeared linked to several of the most significant clusters. Reportedly, TCR beta sequences accurately predicted HLA-A and HLA-B alleles in most subjects. The number of N-insertions in an Asian-associated ancestry cluster was reportedly below the roughly 660-donor mean in a later analysis.

Regarding this clone: Its antigen is unknown.

The PCR made use of 60 Vbeta and 13 Jbeta primers. The data were produced by immunoSEQ multiplex PCR, yet TCRdb's version contains in-frame clones alone and is incomplete. In the table there are around 93,000 clones, 65% of which are singletons. The germline V and J ends were trimmed by 0 bases and 2 bases, with 3 bases remaining between them. The CDR3 runs 13 residues. The V gene's germline CDR1 is SGDLS and CDR2 YYNGEE. The receptor's source is a boy aged 10-17 years in good health and CMV-seropositive. The chain joins TRBV9 to TRBJ2-1; D gene uncertain. Specimen: PBMCs. The CDR3 spells CASSVATYNEQFF. CDR3 DNA sequence: TGTGCCAGCAGCGTAGCAACCTACAATGAGCAGTTCTTC.